Listed below are T cell receptor beta chains from one sample, sequenced in a study of OX40 agonist ivuxolimab in advanced cancers. TCRdb keeps only in-frame clones here, not all; method: immunoSEQ multiplex PCR. The sample carries nearly 45,000 clones, around 90% recorded once. The material sequenced was CD4+ or CD8+ T cells sorted from blood, taken in a trial of the OX40 agonist ivuxolimab. The receptors derive from an adult with an advanced solid tumor such as melanoma, head and neck, liver or kidney cancer. Both conserved end residues are part of each CDR3. A D gene is named only where the DNA matches it firmly. For some rows the clone size is stated as once, few or many, or as a class when expanded; others skip it.

j_call: TRBJ2-2
v_call: TRBV6-1
d_call: NA
clone_size: once
cdr3_aa: CASSEPNTGELFF
cdr3_nt: TGTGCCAGCAGTGAACCAAACACCGGGGAGCTGTTTTTT

j_call: TRBJ2-5
v_call: TRBV30
d_call: NA
clone_size: NA
cdr3_aa: CAWSGPDKHIDQETQYF
cdr3_nt: TGTGCCTGGAGTGGTCCCGATAAACACATCGACCAAGAGACCCAGTACTTC

j_call: TRBJ2-5
v_call: TRBV4-1
d_call: TRBD2
clone_size: NA
cdr3_aa: CASSPQLTSGRVETQYF
cdr3_nt: TGCGCCAGCAGCCCGCAATTGACTAGCGGGAGGGTGGAGACCCAGTACTTC

j_call: TRBJ2-7
v_call: TRBV27
d_call: NA
clone_size: NA
cdr3_aa: CASGRDSYEQYF
cdr3_nt: TGTGCCAGCGGGCGGGACTCCTACGAGCAGTACTTC

j_call: TRBJ2-7
v_call: TRBV5-4
d_call: NA
clone_size: NA
cdr3_aa: CASSLRGGSYEQYF
cdr3_nt: TGTGCCAGCAGCTTGAGGGGGGGCTCCTACGAGCAGTACTTC

j_call: TRBJ2-4
v_call: TRBV2
d_call: NA
clone_size: NA
cdr3_aa: CASSLPSGIAKNIQYF
cdr3_nt: TGTGCCAGCAGTCTCCCCTCAGGGATAGCCAAAAACATTCAGTACTTC

j_call: TRBJ2-1
v_call: TRBV18
d_call: TRBD2
clone_size: NA
cdr3_aa: CASSPPLRGDYNEQFF
cdr3_nt: TGTGCCAGCTCACCACCTCTTCGGGGGGACTACAATGAGCAGTTCTTC

j_call: TRBJ2-7
v_call: TRBV18
d_call: NA
clone_size: NA
cdr3_aa: CASSPVGGYLGYEQYF
cdr3_nt: TGTGCCAGCTCACCAGTCGGGGGTTATCTTGGGTACGAGCAGTACTTC

j_call: TRBJ1-4
v_call: TRBV7-9
d_call: NA
clone_size: NA
cdr3_aa: CASSLEQDSLLFF
cdr3_nt: TGTGCCAGCAGCTTAGAACAGGACAGCCTACTGTTTTTT

j_call: TRBJ2-3
v_call: TRBV10-3
d_call: NA
clone_size: NA
cdr3_aa: CAISPPTINTQYF
cdr3_nt: TGTGCCATCAGTCCCCCAACCATCAATACGCAGTATTTT

j_call: TRBJ2-7
v_call: TRBV4-1
d_call: NA
clone_size: NA
cdr3_aa: CASSPRAVSEQYF
cdr3_nt: TGCGCCAGCAGCCCCCGGGCAGTTAGCGAGCAGTACTTC

j_call: TRBJ1-1
v_call: TRBV9
d_call: TRBD1
clone_size: NA
cdr3_aa: CASSHGTDEAFF
cdr3_nt: TGTGCCAGCAGCCATGGGACAGATGAAGCTTTCTTT

j_call: TRBJ1-1
v_call: TRBV6-5
d_call: NA
clone_size: NA
cdr3_aa: CASSYRGPRPAEEAFF
cdr3_nt: TGTGCCAGCAGTTACCGGGGGCCGCGACCTGCAGAGGAAGCTTTCTTT

j_call: TRBJ2-1
v_call: TRBV7-2
d_call: TRBD2
clone_size: NA
cdr3_aa: CASSLKGLVYNEQFF
cdr3_nt: TGTGCCAGCAGCCTTAAGGGACTAGTCTACAATGAGCAGTTCTTC

j_call: TRBJ2-6
v_call: TRBV12-1
d_call: NA
clone_size: NA
cdr3_aa: CASSSTQGSSGANVLTF
cdr3_nt: TGTGCCAGCAGCTCTACACAGGGGAGCTCTGGGGCCAACGTCCTGACTTTC

j_call: TRBJ2-7
v_call: TRBV18
d_call: NA
clone_size: NA
cdr3_aa: CASSTTGTAYEQYF
cdr3_nt: TGTGCCAGCTCAACGACCGGGACGGCCTACGAGCAGTACTTC

j_call: TRBJ1-2
v_call: TRBV25-1
d_call: NA
clone_size: NA
cdr3_aa: CASSDRVLGYTF
cdr3_nt: TGTGCCAGCAGTGACAGGGTTCTAGGCTACACCTTC

j_call: TRBJ2-1
v_call: TRBV5-6
d_call: NA
clone_size: NA
cdr3_aa: CASSLADSYHGYEQFF
cdr3_nt: TGTGCCAGCAGCTTGGCGGACAGTTACCACGGGTATGAGCAGTTCTTC

j_call: TRBJ1-2
v_call: TRBV29-1
d_call: TRBD1
clone_size: NA
cdr3_aa: CRADRDYGYTF
cdr3_nt: TGCAGGGCAGACAGGGACTATGGCTACACCTTC

j_call: TRBJ2-2
v_call: TRBV28
d_call: NA
clone_size: NA
cdr3_aa: CASSLGNMELFF
cdr3_nt: TGTGCCAGCAGTTTAGGAAACATGGAGCTGTTTTTT

j_call: TRBJ2-7
v_call: TRBV10-3
d_call: TRBD1
clone_size: NA
cdr3_aa: CATRSPGTVFGEQYF
cdr3_nt: TGTGCCACACGGAGTCCCGGGACAGTCTTTGGCGAGCAGTACTTC

j_call: TRBJ1-2
v_call: TRBV7-2
d_call: NA
clone_size: NA
cdr3_aa: CASSLAEYYGYTF
cdr3_nt: TGTGCCAGCAGCTTAGCGGAGTACTATGGCTACACCTTC

j_call: TRBJ2-7
v_call: TRBV6-1
d_call: TRBD1
clone_size: NA
cdr3_aa: CASSADRGSYEQYF
cdr3_nt: TGTGCCAGCAGTGCGGACAGGGGTTCCTACGAGCAGTACTTC

j_call: TRBJ1-3
v_call: TRBV25-1
d_call: TRBD1
clone_size: once
cdr3_aa: CASREPMGQRGSGNTIYF
cdr3_nt: TGTGCCAGCAGGGAGCCCATGGGACAGCGAGGCTCTGGAAACACCATATATTTT

j_call: TRBJ2-3
v_call: TRBV12-2
d_call: NA
clone_size: once
cdr3_aa: CASPPQVSGHRTDTQYF
cdr3_nt: TGTGCAAGTCCACCCCAAGTGAGCGGGCATAGGACAGATACGCAGTATTTT

j_call: TRBJ1-2
v_call: TRBV4-1
d_call: TRBD1
clone_size: NA
cdr3_aa: CASSQDLRGGPNYGYTF
cdr3_nt: TGCGCCAGCAGCCAAGATCTCAGGGGGGGGCCCAACTATGGCTACACCTTC

j_call: TRBJ1-2
v_call: TRBV5-1
d_call: TRBD1
clone_size: NA
cdr3_aa: CASSSTPTGGASGYTF
cdr3_nt: TGCGCCAGCAGCTCGACCCCGACAGGGGGCGCGTCGGGCTACACCTTC

j_call: TRBJ2-7
v_call: TRBV27
d_call: TRBD2
clone_size: NA
cdr3_aa: CASSLRAGGYEQYF
cdr3_nt: TGTGCCAGCAGTTTACGAGCGGGAGGCTACGAGCAGTACTTC

j_call: TRBJ2-5
v_call: TRBV13
d_call: NA
clone_size: NA
cdr3_aa: CASSSPGGPHQETQYF
cdr3_nt: TGTGCCAGCAGCTCCCCCGGGGGGCCCCACCAAGAGACCCAGTACTTC

j_call: TRBJ2-7
v_call: TRBV6-5
d_call: NA
clone_size: NA
cdr3_aa: CASSYSAGHEQYF
cdr3_nt: TGTGCCAGCAGTTACTCCGCGGGTCACGAGCAGTACTTC

j_call: TRBJ2-1
v_call: TRBV19
d_call: TRBD1
clone_size: NA
cdr3_aa: CATADRVAYNEQFF
cdr3_nt: TGTGCCACCGCCGACAGGGTGGCCTACAATGAGCAGTTCTTC

j_call: TRBJ2-7
v_call: TRBV7-6
d_call: TRBD2
clone_size: NA
cdr3_aa: CASSFSSGAGYEQYF
cdr3_nt: TGTGCCAGCAGCTTCTCTAGCGGAGCTGGGTACGAGCAGTACTTC

j_call: TRBJ2-7
v_call: TRBV13
d_call: NA
clone_size: NA
cdr3_aa: CASSPERGEQYF
cdr3_nt: TGTGCCAGCAGCCCCGAAAGGGGCGAGCAGTACTTC